This T cell receptor (beta chain) is drawn from a study of blood T cells in healthy people across ages. At the level of the study: Template-switching capture recovered about one barcoded beta molecule per two T cells. General observations from the study: The study regarded diversity estimates from one million T cells as underestimates.

The CDR3 is made up of 16 amino acids. Per germline, CDR1 SGHDN and CDR2 FVKESK. Points on this clonotype: Its antigen remains unidentified. A much larger clone sits a single nucleotide away, making a read error possible.

Using a J-beta primer mix together with a sample-barcoded 5' primer, a second PCR was run for about 6 to 11 cycles. Every molecule of cDNA carried a tag from a template-switch adaptor with 12 random nucleotides. TCRdb recomputed calls from the 5' RACE reads with MiXCR, one row per CDR3 protein. The sample shows around 870,000 distinct CDR3 sequences, about 30% of them seen only once. J is TRBJ2-1 and V is TRBV14; D possibly uses TRBD1 or TRBD2 (6 bases each). Sequencing was performed on blood. This receptor was taken from a woman of 80 years or more in good health. The CDR3 sequence: CVSSAMKGGRDNEQFF. Written as DNA, the CDR3 is TGTGTCAGCAGCGCCATGAAGGGGGGCCGGGACAATGAGCAGTTCTTC.